These 10 T cell receptor beta chains share one sample of origin, sequenced in a study of shared clonotypes between healthy human individuals. This table comes from immunoSEQ multiplex PCR, and its TCRdb copy is limited to in-frame clones, with some not included. Of 1.6 million or so clones listed, approximately 98.5% are singletons. Sequenced sample: naive CD4+ T cells sorted from blood. The sample's subset: CD45RA+ positively selected. The source is a man aged 25 to 45 in good health.

This clone has just one count. The chain has TRBV6-5 and TRBJ2-7; either TRBD1 or TRBD2 may fit D (6 bases each). From germline, CDR1 is MNHEY and CDR2 SVGAGI. V lost 7 bases, J lost 0 bases, and 16 bases lay in between. The CDR3 spans 15 residues. DNA for the CDR3: TGTGCCAGCAATCCAAGCCGGGGGCTCTCCTACGAGCAGTACTTC. This sequence encodes CASNPSRGLSYEQYF.

In this sample, this clone turned up once. The genes are TRBV5-6 and TRBJ2-2; D not resolved. Germline V gene lookup returns CDR1 SGHDT and CDR2 YYEEEE. This CDR3 has 13 residues. V gave up 4 bases and J gave up 7 bases, with 11 bases separating them. The CDR3 spells CASSPRPLGELFF. The CDR3 nucleotides read TGTGCCAGCAGCCCACGACCGCTCGGGGAGCTGTTTTTT.

The V gene is TRBV28, the J gene TRBJ2-7, with D tentatively TRBD1 (6 bases). Per germline, CDR1 MDHEN and CDR2 SYDVKM. The CDR3 is 15 residues long. Trimming took off 5 bases at V and 3 bases at J, with 17 bases between the two ends. The DNA of the CDR3 is TGTGCCAGCAGTAGCCTGGCGGCAGGGGTCTACGAGCAGTACTTC. Amino acids: CASSSLAAGVYEQYF.

The rearrangement joins TRBV11-2 to TRBJ1-3, with a weak D call TRBD1 (5 bases). The CDR3 is 15 amino acids. The germline gives CDR1 SGHAT, CDR2 FQNNGV. V lost 4 bases and J lost 1, with 11 bases in between. The CDR3 DNA reads as TGTGCCAGCAGCTCCTTAAAGGGGTCTGGAAACACCATATATTTT. Protein: CASSSLKGSGNTIYF. Full variable domain (remainder filled in from reference TRBV11-2 and TRBJ1-3): EAGVAQSPRYKIIEKRQSVAFWCNPISGHATLYWYQQILGQGPKLLIQFQNNGVVDDSQLPKDRFSAERLKGVDSTLKIQPAKLEDSAVYLCASSSLKGSGNTIYFGEGSWLTVV.

The rearrangement links TRBV6-5 to TRBJ1-4, with 7 bases lining up with TRBD1. The CDR3 has 14 residues. From germline, CDR1 is MNHEY and CDR2 SVGAGI. V shed 6 bases, J shed 5 bases, and the junction held 6 bases outside the gene matches. CDR3: CASSSTDRNEKLFF. In nucleotides, the CDR3 is TGTGCCAGCAGCTCCACGGACAGGAATGAAAAACTGTTTTTT.

CDR3 amino acids: CASSLSEREGLGSYNEQFF. CDR3 sequence (DNA): TGTGCCAGCAGTTTATCAGAGCGGGAGGGCCTCGGCTCCTACAATGAGCAGTTCTTC. The chain combines TRBV27 with TRBJ2-1; 10 nucleotides align to TRBD2. Germline V CDR1 and CDR2: MNHEY, SMNVEV (reference sequence). V lost 0 bases and J lost 0; bases outside the gene matches: 8. This CDR3 spans 19 amino acids.

The chain joins TRBV28 to TRBJ2-7; no clear D gene. Per germline, CDR1 MDHEN and CDR2 SYDVKM. Trimming stripped 7 bases from V and 4 bases from J, with 11 bases between. The CDR3 spans 12 residues. DNA for the CDR3: TGTGCCAGCACCACACAAGGGTACGAGCAGTACTTC. Translated, it gives CASTTQGYEQYF.

J is TRBJ2-1 and V is TRBV15, with D hard to call. The CDR3 consists of 15 residues. Germline V gene data show CDR1 as LNHNV and CDR2 as YYDKDF (reference sequence). Trimming took 0 bases from V and 4 from J, leaving 10 bases between them. CDR3 region: CATSRDITAYNEQFF. In DNA, the CDR3 is TGTGCCACCAGCAGAGATATTACAGCTTACAATGAGCAGTTCTTC.

The chain uses TRBV2 and TRBJ2-7; 7 nucleotides match TRBD1. CDR3 length equals 13 residues. Trimming cost V 7 bases and J 4 bases; bases outside gene matches: 7. Germline V gives CDR1 SNHLY, CDR2 FYNNEI. This chain's CDR3 is CASNRGQFYEQYF. The DNA of the CDR3 is TGTGCCAGCAACCGGGGACAGTTTTACGAGCAGTACTTC. The variable domain in full, with the rest retrieved from reference TRBV2 and TRBJ2-7, is EPEVTQTPSHQVTQMGQEVILRCVPISNHLYFYWYRQILGQKVEFLVSFYNNEISEKSEIFDDQFSVERPDGSNFTLKIRSTKLEDSAMYFCASNRGQFYEQYFGPGTRLTVT.

This chain connects TRBV28 to TRBJ2-5; weak D call: TRBD1 (5 bases). This CDR3 contains 14 residues. The germline V and J ends were trimmed by 6 bases and 5 bases, with 16 bases remaining between them. Germline V CDR1 and CDR2: MDHEN, SYDVKM. This chain's CDR3 is CASRPPRGRETQYF. CDR3 in DNA: TGTGCCAGCAGACCACCTAGGGGAAGGGAGACCCAGTACTTC.